This record covers a single T cell receptor beta chain. This sample is part of a study of radiotherapy plus CTLA-4 blockade in lung cancer. Trimming stripped 5 bases from V and 5 bases from J, with 12 bases between. Germline values: CDR1 MNHEY, CDR2 SVGAGI. This CDR3 has 13 residues. Repertoires were generated with immunoSEQ multiplex PCR, while TCRdb's copy carries only in-frame clones and drops some. The top ten hold 6.9% of the sample, which has 95,000 to 150,000 clones, around 90% seen once. This clonotype was sampled from a human donor with non-small cell lung cancer that progressed on radiotherapy plus ipilimumab. Source: peripheral blood, taken from a patient treated with radiotherapy plus ipilimumab. The chain joins TRBV6-5 to TRBJ1-1; D call uncertain. The CDR3 DNA sequence: TGTGCCAGCAGTGATTACTATAGAACTGAAGCTTTCTTT. It encodes CASSDYYRTEAFF.